A selection of T cell receptor beta chains follows, all from one sample in a study of blood T cell repertoires in COVID-19. The table came from immunoSEQ multiplex PCR; TCRdb's copy has only in-frame clones and leaves some out. The sample carries fewer than 300,000 clones, approximately 85% recorded once. Sequenced sample: peripheral blood. These receptors all stem from a human donor with COVID-19, enrolled during active disease. The donor label of this sample is uncertain. Both conserved end residues are part of each CDR3. A D gene is named only where the DNA matches it firmly. Not all rows give a size; the values are once, few, many and, for expanded clones, a class.

.	TRBV30	TRBJ2-3	.	CAWGSIQELGTDTQYF	TGTGCCTGGGGCAGCATACAGGAACTGGGCACAGATACGCAGTATTTT
TRBD1	TRBV7-2	TRBJ1-2	.	CASSQGASPWGYTF	TGTGCCAGCAGCCAGGGGGCCTCCCCCTGGGGCTACACCTTC
TRBD2	TRBV18	TRBJ2-1	once	CASSPGLAGDIKGNEQFF	TGTGCCAGCTCACCGGGACTAGCGGGAGATATAAAAGGGAATGAGCAGTTCTTC
TRBD1	TRBV5-1	TRBJ1-2	.	CASSPGQDFYGYTF	TGCGCCAGCAGCCCCGGACAGGACTTTTATGGCTACACCTTC
TRBD2	TRBV7-3	TRBJ2-5	.	CASSARSGRGETQYF	TGTGCCAGCAGCGCCCGTAGCGGGAGAGGGGAGACCCAGTACTTC
.	TRBV28	TRBJ1-5	.	CASRSGDIDQPQHF	TGTGCCAGTCGATCCGGGGACATCGATCAGCCCCAGCATTTT
.	TRBV5-1	TRBJ2-3	.	CASSLGLRESTDTQYF	TGCGCCAGCAGCCTCGGATTGAGGGAGTCAACAGATACGCAGTATTTT
.	TRBV7-8	TRBJ2-2	.	CASSSGRGELFF	TGTGCCAGCAGCTCCGGTAGAGGGGAGCTGTTTTTT
TRBD1	TRBV10-3	TRBJ2-5	.	CAISGDRGGETQYF	TGTGCCATCAGTGGAGACAGGGGTGGGGAGACCCAGTACTTC
.	TRBV20-1	TRBJ2-7	.	CSAITRDEQYF	TGCAGTGCTATTACGCGGGACGAGCAGTACTTC
.	TRBV19	TRBJ1-2	few	CASSLILLSYGYTF	TGTGCCAGTAGTCTAATTCTGCTGAGCTATGGCTACACCTTC
TRBD1	TRBV7-2	TRBJ2-1	.	CASSYSAGTGGNEQFF	TGTGCCAGCAGCTACTCAGCCGGGACAGGGGGCAATGAGCAGTTCTTC
TRBD1	TRBV14	TRBJ1-2	.	CASSQGQFYGYTF	TGTGCCAGCAGCCAGGGACAGTTCTATGGCTACACCTTC
TRBD2	TRBV11-3	TRBJ2-7	few	CASSAVSGRARCEQYF	TGTGCCAGCAGCGCCGTTAGCGGGAGGGCCAGGTGCGAGCAGTACTTC
.	TRBV19	TRBJ1-3	.	CASSIRRGEAGNTIYF	TGTGCCAGTAGTATTCGGCGGGGCGAGGCTGGAAACACCATATATTTT
TRBD1	TRBV5-4	TRBJ1-1	.	CASSLGGTGIGYTEAFF	TGTGCCAGCAGCTTGGGTGGGACAGGGATAGGGTACACTGAAGCTTTCTTT
TRBD1	TRBV18	TRBJ1-1	.	CASSLSGTENTEAFF	TGTGCCAGCTCACTCTCCGGGACAGAGAACACTGAAGCTTTCTTT
.	TRBV28	TRBJ1-6	few	CASISNNSPLHF	TGTGCCAGCATAAGCAATAATTCACCCCTCCACTTT
TRBD1	TRBV28	TRBJ2-5	few	CASSLMAGGLETQYF	TGTGCCAGCAGTTTGATGGCAGGGGGCTTGGAGACCCAGTACTTC
.	TRBV5-1	TRBJ1-1	.	CASSLWTDATEAFF	TGCGCCAGCAGCTTGTGGACAGATGCCACTGAAGCTTTCTTT
.	TRBV10-2	TRBJ2-1	.	CASSEDMGQFF	TGCGCCAGCAGTGAGGACATGGGGCAGTTCTTC
TRBD1	TRBV20-1	TRBJ2-1	few	CSARTGFGQFF	TGCAGTGCTAGGACAGGGTTTGGGCAGTTCTTC
.	TRBV7-3	TRBJ2-6	few	CASSLSGASGANVLTF	TGTGCCAGCAGCCTCTCAGGGGCATCTGGGGCCAACGTCCTGACTTTC
TRBD1	TRBV7-9	TRBJ1-3	few	CASSATGQGAGNTIYF	TGTGCCAGCAGCGCCACCGGACAGGGGGCAGGAAACACCATATATTTT
.	TRBV7-9	TRBJ2-1	.	CASSLERGSGRQFF	TGTGCCAGCAGCTTAGAGCGCGGGTCCGGTCGGCAGTTCTTC
TRBD2	TRBV9	TRBJ2-7	few	CASSARLAGANEQYF	TGTGCCAGCAGCGCCCGACTAGCGGGAGCGAACGAGCAGTACTTC
TRBD1	TRBV6-5	TRBJ1-4	.	CASRTGTGREKLFF	TGTGCCAGCAGAACCGGGACAGGGCGGGAAAAACTGTTTTTT
TRBD1	TRBV5-1	TRBJ2-7	.	CASSRTGDEEQYF	TGCGCCAGCAGTAGGACAGGGGACGAAGAGCAGTACTTC
TRBD1	TRBV18	TRBJ1-5	once	CASSRLAGTGDRQPQHF	TGTGCCAGCTCACGTCTAGCCGGGACAGGGGATCGGCAGCCCCAGCATTTT
TRBD1	TRBV6-5	TRBJ1-1	.	CASSIETGITEAFF	TGTGCCAGCAGTATCGAGACAGGGATCACTGAAGCTTTCTTT
.	TRBV5-1	TRBJ2-5	few	CASSSSQETQYF	TGCGCCAGCAGCTCCTCCCAAGAGACCCAGTACTTC
TRBD2	TRBV9	TRBJ2-5	once	CASSVGGGTSGQETQYF	TGTGCCAGCAGCGTAGGGGGCGGGACTAGCGGTCAAGAGACCCAGTACTTC
.	TRBV24-1	TRBJ2-7	.	CATSEDSTYEQYF	TGTGCCACCAGTGAAGACTCTACCTACGAGCAGTACTTC
TRBD1	TRBV28	TRBJ1-1	.	CASSSPLNRGRKWAFF	TGTGCCAGCAGTTCTCCCCTAAACAGGGGCCGAAAGTGGGCTTTCTTT
.	TRBV28	TRBJ2-2	.	CASQEGAYTGELFF	TGTGCCAGCCAGGAAGGGGCTTACACCGGGGAGCTGTTTTTT
.	TRBV19	TRBJ1-6	.	CASSITQANSPLHF	TGTGCCAGTAGTATAACCCAAGCCAATTCACCCCTCCACTTT
.	TRBV7-2	TRBJ1-1	.	CASSLEGVEVTEAFF	TGTGCCAGCAGCTTAGAAGGAGTGGAAGTAACTGAAGCTTTCTTT
TRBD2	TRBV30	TRBJ2-2	.	CAWRRLAETGELFF	TGTGCCTGGAGGCGGCTAGCGGAGACCGGGGAGCTGTTTTTT
TRBD2	TRBV9	TRBJ2-1	.	CASSVVGGSYNEQFF	TGTGCCAGCAGCGTAGTGGGAGGGTCCTACAATGAGCAGTTCTTC
.	TRBV19	TRBJ2-7	.	CASSPPLARAGPYEQYF	TGTGCCAGTAGTCCGCCTCTAGCTCGGGCGGGACCCTACGAGCAGTACTTC
TRBD1	TRBV28	TRBJ1-2	.	CASSAGQIYGYTF	TGTGCCAGCAGCGCGGGACAGATCTATGGCTACACCTTC
TRBD1	TRBV6-6	TRBJ2-1	once	CASSHSRTGDYNEQFF	TGTGCCAGCAGTCACTCCAGGACAGGGGATTACAATGAGCAGTTCTTC
TRBD2	TRBV2	TRBJ2-7	.	CASRGLAAYEQYF	TGTGCCAGCAGGGGACTAGCGGCCTACGAGCAGTACTTC
TRBD2	TRBV11-2	TRBJ2-1	.	CASSLLAGGYEQFF	TGTGCCAGCAGCTTGCTAGCGGGAGGGTATGAGCAGTTCTTC
.	TRBV19	TRBJ1-3	.	CASSIVPGDGNTIYF	TGTGCCAGTAGTATAGTACCAGGGGATGGAAACACCATATATTTT
TRBD2	TRBV7-2	TRBJ2-7	few	CASSLVASGATLPYEQYF	TGTGCCAGCAGCTTAGTGGCTAGCGGGGCGACCCTTCCCTACGAGCAGTACTTC
.	TRBV9	TRBJ1-3	.	CASSRTGVGNTIYF	TGTGCCAGCAGCCGAACAGGAGTTGGAAACACCATATATTTT
TRBD1	TRBV4-3	TRBJ2-7	few	CASSRTVQGAYEQYF	TGCGCCAGCAGTCGGACGGTCCAGGGGGCCTACGAGCAGTACTTC
.	TRBV4-1	TRBJ2-1	.	CASSQVLARSYNEQFF	TGCGCCAGCAGCCAAGTGCTAGCGCGCTCCTACAATGAGCAGTTCTTC
TRBD2	TRBV29-1	TRBJ2-1	.	CSGSSGSIGNEQFF	TGCAGCGGGTCGAGCGGGAGTATTGGGAATGAGCAGTTCTTC
.	TRBV6-5	TRBJ1-1	.	CASTLEVDTEAFF	TGTGCCAGCACCTTGGAGGTTGACACTGAAGCTTTCTTT
.	TRBV7-2	TRBJ1-3	.	CASSLATALTGNTIYF	TGTGCCAGCAGCTTAGCGACAGCTTTAACTGGAAACACCATATATTTT
TRBD1	TRBV6-5	TRBJ1-1	.	CATENRGHTEAFF	TGTGCCACCGAGAACAGGGGGCACACTGAAGCTTTCTTT
.	TRBV9	TRBJ2-1	.	CASSPGAGTYNEQFF	TGTGCCAGCAGCCCGGGAGCGGGCACTTACAATGAGCAGTTCTTC